This record looks at one T cell receptor beta chain sequence and its context. The data are from a study of T cell repertoires in cytomegalovirus infection. TCRdb recomputed calls from the reads with MiXCR, one row per CDR3 protein. The data show some 680,000 distinct CDR3 sequences, with 35% to 40% seen just once and 2.5% to 3.5% held by the top ten. The CDR3 covers 15 residues. Losses at the gene ends were 1 base for V and 5 bases for J; bases not matched to a gene: 1. The V call is TRBV12-3 or TRBV12-4, the J call TRBJ2-3, with TRBD2 matching 12 bases. This clonotype was obtained from a human donor in good health (CMV status not recorded). Some clones in this sample may be carry-over from other donors' samples. The sequenced sample was PBMCs. In nucleotides, the CDR3 is TGTGCCAGCAGTTTAGAACTAGCGGGAGGAGATACGCAGTATTTT. Its translation is CASSLELAGGDTQYF.